The clone carrying this T cell receptor (beta chain) showed up many times. The source of the sample is a study of T cells in Graves' hyperthyroidism and ophthalmopathy. The source material, RNA transcripts, was used to amplify TCR beta CDR3 regions. A first-round RT-PCR of the TCR CDR3 used the HTBI primer set. MiXCR was run by TCRdb on the multiplex PCR reads, yielding one entry per CDR3 protein. The repertoire includes some 740,000 distinct CDR3 sequences, 14% of them detected once, and roughly 10% sits in the top ten. Trimming left V 1 base short and J 5 bases short, with 6 bases between. The CDR3 sequence is 13 residues long. Germline V gene lookup returns CDR1 LNHNV and CDR2 YYDKDF (reference sequence).

The source is a woman aged 18-30 years with Graves' hyperthyroidism. The chain employs TRBV15 and TRBJ2-1; no firm D call. Material for sequencing was blood. The CDR3 bases are TGTGCCACCAGCAGAGGCCCGGACAATGAGCAGTTCTTC. It is translated as CATSRGPDNEQFF.